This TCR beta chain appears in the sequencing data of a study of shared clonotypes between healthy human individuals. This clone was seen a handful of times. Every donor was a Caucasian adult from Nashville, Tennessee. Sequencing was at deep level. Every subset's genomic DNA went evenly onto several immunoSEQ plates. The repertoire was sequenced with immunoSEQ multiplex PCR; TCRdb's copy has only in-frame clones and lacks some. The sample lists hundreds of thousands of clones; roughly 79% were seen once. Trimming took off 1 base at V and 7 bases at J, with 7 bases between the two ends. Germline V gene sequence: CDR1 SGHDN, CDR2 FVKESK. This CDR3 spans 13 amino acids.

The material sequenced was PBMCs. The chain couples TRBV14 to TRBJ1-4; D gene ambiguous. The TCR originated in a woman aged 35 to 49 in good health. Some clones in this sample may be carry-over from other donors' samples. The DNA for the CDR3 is TGTGCCAGCAGCCAAGGCGGAAGTGAAAAACTGTTTTTT. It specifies CASSQGGSEKLFF.